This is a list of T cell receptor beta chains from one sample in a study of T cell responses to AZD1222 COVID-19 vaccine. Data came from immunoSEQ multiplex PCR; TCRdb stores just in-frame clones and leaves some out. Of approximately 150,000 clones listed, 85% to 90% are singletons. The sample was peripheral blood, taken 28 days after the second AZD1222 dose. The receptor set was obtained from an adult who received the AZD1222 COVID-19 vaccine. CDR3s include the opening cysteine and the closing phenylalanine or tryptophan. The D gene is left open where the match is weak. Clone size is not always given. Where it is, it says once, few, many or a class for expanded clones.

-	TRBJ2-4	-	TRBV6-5	TGTGCCAGCAGTTATTCCACAGGGGAGGGAATTCAGTACTTC	CASSYSTGEGIQYF
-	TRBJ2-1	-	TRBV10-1	TGCGCCAGCAGTGGCGGTGGCTCCTACAATGAGCAGTTCTTC	CASSGGGSYNEQFF
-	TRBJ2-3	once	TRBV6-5	TGTGCCAGCAGCAGCGACAGTGGCACAGATACGCAGTATTTT	CASSSDSGTDTQYF
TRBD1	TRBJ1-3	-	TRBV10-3	TGTGCCATCAGTCCGGGACAGGGCACTGGAAACACCATATATTTT	CAISPGQGTGNTIYF
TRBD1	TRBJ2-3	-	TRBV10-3	TGTGCCATCAGTGAGTCACGACAGGGCCCCACAGATACGCAGTATTTT	CAISESRQGPTDTQYF
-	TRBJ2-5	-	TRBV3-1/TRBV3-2	TGTGCCAGCAGCCAAGATCTTGGGGGCCCCCACTTC	CASSQDLGGPHF
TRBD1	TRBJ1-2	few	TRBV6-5	TGTGCCAGCAGCGGGACAGGGTGGAATGGCTACACCTTC	CASSGTGWNGYTF
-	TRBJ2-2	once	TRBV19	TGTGCCAGCAAGCGGGACAGTTACACCGGGGAGCTGTTTTTT	CASKRDSYTGELFF
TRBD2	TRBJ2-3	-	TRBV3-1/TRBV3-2	TGTGCCAGCAGCCAACCCGGGAGGGGCACAGATACGCAGTATTTT	CASSQPGRGTDTQYF
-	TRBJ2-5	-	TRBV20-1	TGCAGTGCTAGTCCGGGGGAGGAGACCCAGTACTTC	CSASPGEETQYF
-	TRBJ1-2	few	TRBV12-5	TGTGCTAGTGGCACCTTTATGGGGGCTGTCTACACCTTC	CASGTFMGAVYTF
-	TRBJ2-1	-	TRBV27	TGTGCCAGCAAAGGGCCTTACAATGAGCAGTTCTTC	CASKGPYNEQFF
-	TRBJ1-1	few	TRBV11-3	TGTGCCAGCAGCTTCGGTGGGGGTTCGGCTTTCTTT	CASSFGGGSAFF
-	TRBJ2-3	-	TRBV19	TGTGCCAGTAGTGTCGGTAGCGGAGATACGCAGTATTTT	CASSVGSGDTQYF
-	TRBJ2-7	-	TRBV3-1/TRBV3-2	TGTGCCAGCAGACCATCAGGGGCCGGGGGCGAGCAGTACTTC	CASRPSGAGGEQYF
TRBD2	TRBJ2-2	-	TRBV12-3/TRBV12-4	TGTGCCAGCAGTCGGACTAGGTGGGGGGAGCTATTTTTT	CASSRTRWGELFF
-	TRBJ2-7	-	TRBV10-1	TGCGCCAGCAGTCAGAGCGGGTCCCTCTACGAGCAGTACTTC	CASSQSGSLYEQYF
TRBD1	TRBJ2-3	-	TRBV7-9	TGTGCCAGCAGTCGGGGACAGCCTCAGAAAATGGGGCAGTATTTT	CASSRGQPQKMGQYF
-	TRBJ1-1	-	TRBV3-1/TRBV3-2	TGTGCCAGCCTCCCTCAGGGTTCAGGGACTGAAGCTTTCTTT	CASLPQGSGTEAFF
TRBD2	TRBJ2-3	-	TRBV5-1	TGCGCCAGCAGCCCGTCCGGACTAGCGTGGAACACAGATACGCAGTATTTT	CASSPSGLAWNTDTQYF
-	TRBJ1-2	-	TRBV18	TGTGCCAGCTCACCACCAATAGGGGTGGGCTATGGCTACACCTTC	CASSPPIGVGYGYTF
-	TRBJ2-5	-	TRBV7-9	TGTGCCAGCAGCCCCGGACAGATTCAAGAGACCCAGTACTTC	CASSPGQIQETQYF
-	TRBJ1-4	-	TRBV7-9	TGTGCCAGCAGCTTGCCCCGAATCGGACAGCCGAATGAAAAACTGTTTTTT	CASSLPRIGQPNEKLFF
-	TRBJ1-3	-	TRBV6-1	TGTGCCAGCAGTGTGGGAATTTGGCAGCCCATTGGACTTGGAAACACCATATATTTT	CASSVGIWQPIGLGNTIYF
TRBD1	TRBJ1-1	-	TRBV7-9	TGTGCCAGCAGCTCATCGACAGGGGGCAAGAACACTGAAGCTTTCTTC	CASSSSTGGKNTEAFF
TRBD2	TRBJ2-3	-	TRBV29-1	TGCAGCGTGGTAACTAGCGGGGGGGCCTCAGATACGCAGTATTTT	CSVVTSGGASDTQYF
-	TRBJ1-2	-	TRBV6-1	TGTGCCACCAAACGGGACAACGATCGTTATGGCTACACCTTC	CATKRDNDRYGYTF
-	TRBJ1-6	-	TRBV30	TGTGCCTGGAGTGTAAAGGGGGGCTGGTCACCCCTCCACTTT	CAWSVKGGWSPLHF
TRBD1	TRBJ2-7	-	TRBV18	TGTGCCAGCTCGCCCGGGACAGCAGTCTACGAGCAGTACTTC	CASSPGTAVYEQYF
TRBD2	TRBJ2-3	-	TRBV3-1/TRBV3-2	TGTGCCAGCAGCCAAGTACTTGGACTAGCGGGGGGGACAGATACGCAGTATTTT	CASSQVLGLAGGTDTQYF